This T cell receptor (beta chain) was profiled in a study of spatial heterogeneity in lung cancer. This clonotype is labeled medium-sized. No antigen is known for it. A library made for alpha chains picked up this beta chain off target, so its size means little. Findings and limits, study-wide: Intratumoral expanded alpha and beta TCR counts were found to track tumor mutation counts.

TCRdb fed the 5' RACE reads into MiXCR, producing one record per CDR3 protein. Among about 2,800 distinct CDR3 sequences listed, more than 10% were seen once. Germline loops: CDR1 DFQATT, CDR2 SNEGSKA (reference sequence). This CDR3 has 16 residues. V lost 5 bases to trimming and J lost 3 bases, with 21 bases between them. The sample's time point: sample taken at primary tumor resection. The J gene is TRBJ2-3, the V gene TRBV20-1; D may be TRBD2 (5 bases). The sequence derives from a male donor with early-stage non-small cell lung cancer. Source: lung tumor tissue, taken at surgery. CDR3 sequence reads: CSAVAPAGRSTDTQYF. In nucleotides, the CDR3 is TGCAGTGCTGTGGCCCCCGCGGGCCGATCAACAGATACGCAGTATTTT.